This T cell receptor beta chain was documented in a study of T cells in Graves' hyperthyroidism and ophthalmopathy. The TCR beta CDR3 regions underwent amplification using RNA transcripts as the source. RT-PCR in the first round (using the HTBI primer set) targeted the TCR CDR3. One entry per CDR3 protein, called by TCRdb with MiXCR from the multiplex PCR reads. This sample carries about 380,000 distinct CDR3 sequences, about 18% of them seen once, and the ten largest clones take 40%. This CDR3 has 15 residues. The J segment lost 7 bases and the V segment lost 1 base, leaving 7 bases of the junction unmatched. Germline V gene data show CDR1 as SGHRS and CDR2 as YFSETQ.

Specimen: blood. The sequence was collected from a young man with Graves' ophthalmopathy. This rearrangement joins TRBV5-1 to TRBJ2-1; 8 nucleotides line up with TRBD2. Here the CDR3 DNA reads TGCGCCAGCAGCTTGAGTGTTGGCGGGAGGAATGAGCAGTTCTTC. It yields the protein CASSLSVGGRNEQFF.